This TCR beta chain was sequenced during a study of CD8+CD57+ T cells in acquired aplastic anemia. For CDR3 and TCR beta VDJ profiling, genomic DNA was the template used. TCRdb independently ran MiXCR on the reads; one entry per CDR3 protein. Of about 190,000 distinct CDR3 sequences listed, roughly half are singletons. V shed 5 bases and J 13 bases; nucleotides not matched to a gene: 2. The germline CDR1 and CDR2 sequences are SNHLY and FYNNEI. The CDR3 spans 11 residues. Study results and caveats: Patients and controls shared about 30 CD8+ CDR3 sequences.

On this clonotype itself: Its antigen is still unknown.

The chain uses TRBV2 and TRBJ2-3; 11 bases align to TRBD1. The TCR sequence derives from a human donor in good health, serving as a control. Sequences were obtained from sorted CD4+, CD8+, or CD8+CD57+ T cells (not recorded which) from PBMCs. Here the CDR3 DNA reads TGTGCCAGCAGTTGGGACAGGGGGGAGTATTTT. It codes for CASSWDRGEYF.